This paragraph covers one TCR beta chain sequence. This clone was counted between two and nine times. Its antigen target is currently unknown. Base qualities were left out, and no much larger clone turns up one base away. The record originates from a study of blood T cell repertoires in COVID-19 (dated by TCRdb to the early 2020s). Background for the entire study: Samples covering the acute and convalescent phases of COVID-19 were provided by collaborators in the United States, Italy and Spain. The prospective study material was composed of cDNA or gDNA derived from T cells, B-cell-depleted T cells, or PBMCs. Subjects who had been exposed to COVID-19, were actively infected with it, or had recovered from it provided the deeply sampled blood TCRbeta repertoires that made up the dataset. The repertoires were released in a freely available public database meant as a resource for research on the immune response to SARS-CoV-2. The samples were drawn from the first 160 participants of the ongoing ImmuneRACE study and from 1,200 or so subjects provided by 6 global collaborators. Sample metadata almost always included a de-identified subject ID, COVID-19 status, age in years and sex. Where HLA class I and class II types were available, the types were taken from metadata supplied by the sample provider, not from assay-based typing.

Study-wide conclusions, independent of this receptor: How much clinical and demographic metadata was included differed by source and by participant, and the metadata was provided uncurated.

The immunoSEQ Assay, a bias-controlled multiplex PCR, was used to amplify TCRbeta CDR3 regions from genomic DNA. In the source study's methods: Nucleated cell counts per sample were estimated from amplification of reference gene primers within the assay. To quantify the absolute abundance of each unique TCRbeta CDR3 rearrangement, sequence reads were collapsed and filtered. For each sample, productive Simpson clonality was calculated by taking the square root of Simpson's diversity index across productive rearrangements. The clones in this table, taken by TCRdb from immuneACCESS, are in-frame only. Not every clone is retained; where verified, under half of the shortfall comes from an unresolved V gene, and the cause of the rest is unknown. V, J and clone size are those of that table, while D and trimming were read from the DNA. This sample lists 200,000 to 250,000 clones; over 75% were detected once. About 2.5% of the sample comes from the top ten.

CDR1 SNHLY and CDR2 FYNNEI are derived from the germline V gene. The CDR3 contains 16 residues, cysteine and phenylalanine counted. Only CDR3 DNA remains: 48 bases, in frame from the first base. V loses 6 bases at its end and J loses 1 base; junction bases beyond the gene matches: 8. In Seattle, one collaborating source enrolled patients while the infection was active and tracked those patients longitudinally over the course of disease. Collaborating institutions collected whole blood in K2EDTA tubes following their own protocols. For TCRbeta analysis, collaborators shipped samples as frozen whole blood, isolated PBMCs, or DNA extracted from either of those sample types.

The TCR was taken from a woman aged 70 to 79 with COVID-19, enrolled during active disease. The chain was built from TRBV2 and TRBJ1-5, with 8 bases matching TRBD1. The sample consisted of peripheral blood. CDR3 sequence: CASRGQGHLSNQPQHF. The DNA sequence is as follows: TGTGCCAGCAGAGGACAGGGTCATCTGAGCAATCAGCCCCAGCATTTT.